This T cell receptor (beta chain) was retrieved from a study of T cells expressing NK-cell markers. This CDR3 spans 14 amino acids. Germline CDR1 reads LNHDA; CDR2 reads SQIVND (reference sequence). Making the TCR beta cDNA relied on 5'RACE template switching with UMIs. TCRdb reprocessed the 5' RACE reads and reports one entry per CDR3 protein, with no DNA. Across about 550,000 distinct CDR3 sequences, the top ten clones capture roughly 3.5% of the sample. Sequenced input: blood T cells: a sorted CD56 or NKG2C T cell subset, CD4+ or CD8+ T cells, or bulk PBMC T cells (not recorded which). The V call is TRBV19, the J call TRBJ2-5; TCRdb gives TRBD2 as the D gene, but with no DNA this cannot be confirmed. The sequence derives from a man younger than 35 in good health. The CDR3 sequence: CASSNTRVGETQYF.